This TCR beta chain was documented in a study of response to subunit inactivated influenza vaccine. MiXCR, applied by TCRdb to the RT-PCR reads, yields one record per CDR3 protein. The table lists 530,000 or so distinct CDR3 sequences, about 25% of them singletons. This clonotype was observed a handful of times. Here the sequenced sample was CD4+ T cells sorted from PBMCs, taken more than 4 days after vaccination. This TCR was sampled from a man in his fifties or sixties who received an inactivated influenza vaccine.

In DNA form, the CDR3 reads TGTGCCACCAGCGGGGCACGGGATCAGCCCCAGCATTTT. It encodes CATSGARDQPQHF. The rearrangement uses TRBV24-1 and TRBJ1-5; weak D call: TRBD1 (5 bases). Looked up from germline, CDR1 is KGHDR and CDR2 is SFDVKD. The CDR3 contains 13 residues. V shed 7 bases and J shed 5 bases, with 11 bases lying between them.